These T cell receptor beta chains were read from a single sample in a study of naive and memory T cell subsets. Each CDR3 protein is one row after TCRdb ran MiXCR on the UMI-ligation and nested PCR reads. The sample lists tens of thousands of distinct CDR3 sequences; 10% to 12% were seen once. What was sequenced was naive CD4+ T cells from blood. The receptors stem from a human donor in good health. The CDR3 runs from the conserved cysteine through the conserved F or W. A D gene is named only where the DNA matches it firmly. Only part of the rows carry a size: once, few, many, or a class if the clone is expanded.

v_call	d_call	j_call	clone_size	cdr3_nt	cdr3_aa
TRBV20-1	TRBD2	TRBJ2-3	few	TGCAGTGCTACCCGAGCCCAACTAGCGGGAGGACCAGATACGCAGTATTTT	CSATRAQLAGGPDTQYF
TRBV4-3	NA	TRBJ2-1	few	TGCGCCAGCAGCCACTCCCTCGTCGGGCTAGACTACAATGAGCAGTTCTTC	CASSHSLVGLDYNEQFF
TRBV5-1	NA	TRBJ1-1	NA	TGCGCCAGCAGCTTGGTAGGATTGGACACTGAAGCTTTCTTT	CASSLVGLDTEAFF
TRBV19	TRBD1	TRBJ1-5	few	TGTGCCAGTAGGGTCCAGGGACAGGGCCCCAATCAGCCCCAGCATTTT	CASRVQGQGPNQPQHF
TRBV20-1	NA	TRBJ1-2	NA	TGCAGTGCATCCTCGTATAACTATGGCTACACCTTC	CSASSYNYGYTF
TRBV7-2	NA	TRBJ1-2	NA	TGTGCCAGCAGCTCGGGGGTGCTCTCTAACTATGGCTACACCTTC	CASSSGVLSNYGYTF
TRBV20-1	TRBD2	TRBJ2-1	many	TGCAGTGCTAGAGGCGGGGGGGCCTACAATGAGCAGTTCTTC	CSARGGGAYNEQFF
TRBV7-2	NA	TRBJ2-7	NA	TGTGCCAGCAGCGTTAGGACAGACTACGAGCAGTACTTC	CASSVRTDYEQYF
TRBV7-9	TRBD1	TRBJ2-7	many	TGTGCCAGCAGCTTCCAGGGGGTAAAGTACGAGCAGTACTTC	CASSFQGVKYEQYF
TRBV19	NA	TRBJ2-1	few	TGTGCCAGTAGTGCCCAGGGAGCGGAGCAGTTCTTC	CASSAQGAEQFF
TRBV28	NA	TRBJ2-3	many	TGTGCCAGCAGTTTTGTCCACACAGATACGCAGTATTTT	CASSFVHTDTQYF
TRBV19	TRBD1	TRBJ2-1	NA	TGTGCCAGTAGTGGGACAGACGTCTCCTACAATGAGCAGTTCTTC	CASSGTDVSYNEQFF
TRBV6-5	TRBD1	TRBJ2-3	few	TGTGCCAGCAGTTACCTGGGACAGGCCACAGATACGCAGTATTTT	CASSYLGQATDTQYF
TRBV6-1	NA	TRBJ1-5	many	TGTGCCAGCCGCCAGGACACACGCTCCCCTCCACGGTACCAGCATTTT	CASRQDTRSPPRYQHF
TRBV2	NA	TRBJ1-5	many	TGTGCCAGCAGTGACCGGGGGTGGGGTCAGCCCCAGCATTTT	CASSDRGWGQPQHF
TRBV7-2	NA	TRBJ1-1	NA	TGTGCCAGCAGCATGAACACTGAAGCTTTCTTT	CASSMNTEAFF
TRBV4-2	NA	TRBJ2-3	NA	TGTGCCAGCAGCCCCTCGTGGGGTACAGATACGCAGTATTTT	CASSPSWGTDTQYF
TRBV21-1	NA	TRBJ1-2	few	TGTGCCAGCAGCCTAACCGGGACAGCCGAGAGAGAGAACTATGGCTACACCTTC	CASSLTGTAERENYGYTF
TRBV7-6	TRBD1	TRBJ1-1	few	TGTGCCAGCAGCGAATCCGGGACAGGGAGAGGAGCTTTCTTT	CASSESGTGRGAFF
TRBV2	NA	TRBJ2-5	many	TGTGCCAGCAGTTACCAAGAGACCCAGTACTTC	CASSYQETQYF
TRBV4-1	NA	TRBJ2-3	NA	TGCGCCAGCAGCCAAGAGACGACTACTAGCACAGATACGCAGTATTTT	CASSQETTTSTDTQYF
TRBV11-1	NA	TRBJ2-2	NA	TGTGCCAGCAGCTTAGCAGAATCGGCAGGGAAGGCCGGGGAGCTGTTTTTT	CASSLAESAGKAGELFF
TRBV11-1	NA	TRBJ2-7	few	TGTGCCAGCAGCTTAGGTTGGGGCGAGCAGTACTTC	CASSLGWGEQYF
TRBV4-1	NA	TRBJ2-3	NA	TGCGCCAGCAGCCAAGAAAGCTTCCTCGATACGCAGTATTTT	CASSQESFLDTQYF
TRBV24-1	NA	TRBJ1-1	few	TGTGCCTCCCCGGGACCCCACCTGAACACTGAAGCTTTCTTT	CASPGPHLNTEAFF
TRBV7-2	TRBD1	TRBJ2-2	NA	TGTGCCAGCAGCTCACTGACAGGGTCCGGGGAGCTGTTTTTT	CASSSLTGSGELFF
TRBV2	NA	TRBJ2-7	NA	TGTGCCAGCAGTTTTGCCAGGTCCTACGAGCAGTACTTC	CASSFARSYEQYF
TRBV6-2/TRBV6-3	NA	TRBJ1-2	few	TGTGCCAGCAGTTACCCCACCCCAGGGGATGGCTACACCTTC	CASSYPTPGDGYTF
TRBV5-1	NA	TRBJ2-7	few	TGCGCCAGCAAAAGACGGTCTGGGAGCTCCTACGAGCAGTACTTC	CASKRRSGSSYEQYF
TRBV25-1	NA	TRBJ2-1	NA	TGTGCCAGCAGTGACTTAGGGGCCTATGAGCAGTTCTTC	CASSDLGAYEQFF
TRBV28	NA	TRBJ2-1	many	TGTGCCAGCAGAAACTATCCCAGCCAGGCCAATGAGCAGTTCTTC	CASRNYPSQANEQFF
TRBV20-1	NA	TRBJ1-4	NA	TGCAGTGCTAGAGGCGGGAGCGAAAAACTGTTTTTT	CSARGGSEKLFF
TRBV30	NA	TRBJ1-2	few	TGTGCCTGGAGTGAAGGGCGCTACACCTTC	CAWSEGRYTF
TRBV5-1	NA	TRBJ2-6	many	TGCGCCAGCAGCCGGCAGGGGATCTCTGGGGCCAACGTCCTGACTTTC	CASSRQGISGANVLTF
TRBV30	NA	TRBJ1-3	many	TGTGCCTGGAGGTCGGCAGTGGGAGACACCATATATTTT	CAWRSAVGDTIYF
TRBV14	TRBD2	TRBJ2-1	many	TGTGCCAGCAGCCAGAAGCCGGGGGGTTACAATGAGCAGTTCTTC	CASSQKPGGYNEQFF
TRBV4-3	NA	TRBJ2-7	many	TGCGCCAGCAGCCAAGAGCGACGGGCTGCTACCTACGAGCAGTACTTC	CASSQERRAATYEQYF
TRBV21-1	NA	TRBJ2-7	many	TGTGCCAGGTACGGGACCCACTACGAGCAGTACTTC	CARYGTHYEQYF
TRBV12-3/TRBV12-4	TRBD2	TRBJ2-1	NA	TGTGCCAGCACCCGCGCGGGGGGTCCTGGCAATGAGCAGTTCTTC	CASTRAGGPGNEQFF
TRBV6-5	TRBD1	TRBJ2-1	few	TGTGCCAGCAGTTACCGGGACAGCTCCTACAATGAGCAGTTCTTC	CASSYRDSSYNEQFF
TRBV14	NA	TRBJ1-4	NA	TGTGCCAGCAGCCCTTTGAGTTACGTAGGAAATGAAAAACTGTTTTTT	CASSPLSYVGNEKLFF
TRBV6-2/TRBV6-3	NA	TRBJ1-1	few	TGTGCCAGCAGTTACGGTCGGGGGGCGGCGAGAGCTTTCTTT	CASSYGRGAARAFF
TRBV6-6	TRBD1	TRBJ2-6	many	TGTGCCAGCAGCTATACTGACAGGGCTCGGTCTGGGGCCAACGTCCTGACTTTC	CASSYTDRARSGANVLTF
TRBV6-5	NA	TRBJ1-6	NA	TGTGCCAGCAGTTACTCGAACAGATATTCACCCCTCCACTTT	CASSYSNRYSPLHF
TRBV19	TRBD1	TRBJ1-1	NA	TGTGCCAGTAGCCAAGGACAGGGCGCAACTGAAGCTTTCTTT	CASSQGQGATEAFF
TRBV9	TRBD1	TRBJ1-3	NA	TGTGCCAGCAGCTTAAGGTTGGGACAGGGTTCTGGAAACACCATATATTTT	CASSLRLGQGSGNTIYF
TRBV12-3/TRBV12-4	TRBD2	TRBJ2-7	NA	TGTGCCAGCACTGTAGCGGGGAGAATTACCTACGAGCAGTACTTC	CASTVAGRITYEQYF
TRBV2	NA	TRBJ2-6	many	TGTGCCAGCAGTGGGGAAATCGTCCTGACTTTC	CASSGEIVLTF
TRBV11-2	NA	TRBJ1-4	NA	TGTGCCAGCAGCTTAGTGTTGACCGGACAGCTAACCTCTAATGAAAAACTGTTTTTT	CASSLVLTGQLTSNEKLFF
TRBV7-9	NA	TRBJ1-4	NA	TGTGCCAGCAGCTTCGGGTCCGCAACTAATGAAAAACTGTTTTTT	CASSFGSATNEKLFF
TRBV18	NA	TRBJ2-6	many	TGTGCCAGCTCACCATTCAGCTCTGGGGCCAACGTCCTGACTTTC	CASSPFSSGANVLTF
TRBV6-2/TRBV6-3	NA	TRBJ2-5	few	TGTGCCAGCAAGACACAGGAACTTCCAGAGACCCAGTACTTC	CASKTQELPETQYF
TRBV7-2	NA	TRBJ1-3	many	TGTGCCAGCAGCTCAACGTATAGATCTGGAAACACCATATATTTT	CASSSTYRSGNTIYF
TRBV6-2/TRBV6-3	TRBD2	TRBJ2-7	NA	TGTGCCAGCCAGCTAGCGGGAGTGTCCCACGAGCAGTACTTC	CASQLAGVSHEQYF
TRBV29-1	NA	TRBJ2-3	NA	TGCAGCGTTGCAGGGGCCCTCACAGATACGCAGTATTTT	CSVAGALTDTQYF
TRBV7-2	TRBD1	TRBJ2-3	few	TGTGCCAGCAGCGCACCGGACAGGGGGCCGGGCAGTGCCACAGATACGCAGTATTTT	CASSAPDRGPGSATDTQYF
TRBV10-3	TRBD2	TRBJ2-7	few	TGTGCCGTAGGGGTAGCGGGACGCTACGAGCAGTACTTC	CAVGVAGRYEQYF